This T cell receptor beta chain derives from a study of neurological immune-mediated disorders. The study, taken as a whole, reports: Clinical and MRI features did not associate with the cluster found in multiple sclerosis patients. The expanded clones of different subjects shared no CDR3 amino acid sequences (suggesting private repertoires in all groups).

The CDR3 contains 14 residues. Germline loops: CDR1 DFQATT, CDR2 SNEGSKA (reference sequence). With 4 bases clipped from V and 2 bases from J, the junction kept 7 bases outside the gene matches. This clonotype was detected ten times or more. Its antigen is unidentified. The output of every sequencing run exceeded 170 million TCR-beta sequences, derived from 15-18 subjects. TCRdb re-called the 5' RACE reads with MiXCR, one entry per CDR3 protein. Altogether 60,000 or so distinct CDR3 sequences are present, 3% to 4% being singletons, with the ten largest covering approximately 6.6%. The V and J genes are TRBV20-1 and TRBJ2-7; 8 bases are a match to TRBD2. The receptor was derived from a woman aged 60-75 years with multiple sclerosis. Sequencing used PBMCs. The CDR3 DNA reads as TGCAGTGCTATAAGGGGACTAGTGGCCTACGAGCAGTACTTC. This translates into CSAIRGLVAYEQYF.